Sequencing of this T cell receptor (beta chain) was carried out in a study of blood T cell repertoires in COVID-19. Study-wide background: Acute-phase and convalescent COVID-19 samples originated in the United States, Italy and Spain.

In the authors' workflow: Reference gene primers were amplified, and this amplification served to estimate nucleated cell counts. Repertoires were generated with immunoSEQ multiplex PCR, while TCRdb's copy carries only in-frame clones and drops some. V, J and clone size are those of that table, while D and trimming were read from the DNA. This table has about 110,000 clones, over 65% appearing once. The CDR3 loop spans 18 amino acids. Germline loops: CDR1 SEHNR, CDR2 FQNEAQ (reference sequence). Trimming cost V 0 bases and J 0 bases; bases outside gene matches: 7. Sequences were obtained from peripheral blood. The source of this sequence is a woman aged 55 to 70 with acute or convalescent COVID-19. The chain employs TRBV7-9 and TRBJ2-2, with 7 nucleotides matching TRBD2. CDR3 sequence: CASSLAPSGAANTGELFF. The DNA for the CDR3 is TGTGCCAGCAGCTTAGCGCCCAGCGGGGCCGCGAACACCGGGGAGCTGTTTTTT.